This TCR beta chain derives from a study of cytomegalovirus exposure and HLA in healthy donors. Looking at the study overall: Roughly four fifths of more than 300 genotyped donors fell in the Caucasian-associated ancestry cluster.

With respect to this clone: The target antigen is unknown.

Trimming cost V 3 bases and J 1 base, with 6 bases left between them. The CDR3 sequence is 14 residues long. Per the germline V gene, CDR1 is SEHNR and CDR2 is FQNEAQ (reference sequence). Study results and caveats: The study dropped some indistinguishable V segments, TRBV6-2 and TRBV6-3 among them.

The PCR used 60 Vbeta and 13 Jbeta primers. This table comes from immunoSEQ multiplex PCR, and its TCRdb copy is limited to in-frame clones, with some not included. The sample has approximately 140,000 clones, 63% seen once. The chain combines TRBV7-9 with TRBJ2-2; unclear D gene. This receptor was taken from a woman between 55 and 75 years old in good health and CMV-seropositive. Material: PBMCs. This chain's CDR3 is CASSFSQNTGELFF. The CDR3 DNA reads as TGTGCCAGCAGCTTTTCCCAGAACACCGGGGAGCTGTTTTTT. Together with reference TRBV7-9 and TRBJ2-2, the CDR3 gives the full variable domain: DTGVSQNPRHKITKRGQNVTFRCDPISEHNRLYWYRQTLGQGPEFLTYFQNEAQLEKSRLLSDRFSAERPKGSFSTLEIQRTEQGDSAMYLCASSFSQNTGELFFGEGSRLTVL.